The present TCR beta chain was sequenced within a study of control samples from healthy donors and cancer patients. V was cut by 6 bases and J by 5 bases, with 12 bases left in between. The CDR3 has 13 amino acids. CDR1 and CDR2 (germline): LGHDT, YNNKEL (reference sequence). The data were produced by immunoSEQ multiplex PCR, yet TCRdb's version contains in-frame clones alone and is incomplete. Seen here are roughly 63,000 clones, around 89% observed once, and the top ten hold under 7%. The genes are TRBV3-1 (or the pseudogene TRBV3-2) and TRBJ2-3, with no clear D. The receptor was isolated from a man aged 55 to 70 with colorectal cancer. The sequenced sample was PBMCs. DNA of the CDR3: TGTGCCAGCAGTCTTTCTAGGGAAGATACGCAGTATTTT. Protein product: CASSLSREDTQYF.